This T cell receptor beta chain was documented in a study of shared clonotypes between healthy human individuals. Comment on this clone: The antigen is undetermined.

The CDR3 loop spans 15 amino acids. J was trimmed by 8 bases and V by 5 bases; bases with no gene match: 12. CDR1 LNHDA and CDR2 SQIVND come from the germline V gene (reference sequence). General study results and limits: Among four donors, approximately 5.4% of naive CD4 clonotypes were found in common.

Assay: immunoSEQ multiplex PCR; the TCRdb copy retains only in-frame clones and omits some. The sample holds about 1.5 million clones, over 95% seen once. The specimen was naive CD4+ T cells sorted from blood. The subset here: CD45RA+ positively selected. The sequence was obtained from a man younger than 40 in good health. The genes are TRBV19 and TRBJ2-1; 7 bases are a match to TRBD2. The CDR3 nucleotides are TGTGCCAGTAGTTTTGGGCGGGAGTGGATCTATGAGCAGTTCTTC. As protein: CASSFGREWIYEQFF.